This T cell receptor (beta chain) was documented in a study of blood T cell repertoires in COVID-19. Study context: Acute and convalescent COVID-19 samples came from the United States, Italy and Spain. The cDNA or gDNA used as material had been derived from T cells, B-cell-depleted T cells, or PBMCs.

CDR1 and CDR2 from the germline V gene are LNHNV and YYDKDF (reference sequence). Trimming took 3 bases from V and 5 from J, leaving 7 bases between them. This CDR3 has 13 residues. This clone was detected a few times. Original processing notes: Reference gene primer amplification gave nucleated cell count estimates. Sequenced by immunoSEQ multiplex PCR; TCRdb stores in-frame clones only, minus some. That table is the source of V, J and clone size, and D and trimming were worked out from the DNA. The repertoire holds just under 95,000 clones, with 75% to 85% as singletons. The TCR originated in a human donor in a cohort sampled during active COVID-19. This chain connects TRBV15 to TRBJ2-2; D uncertain. Sample: peripheral blood. The CDR3 here is CATSSQATGELFF. The CDR3 nucleotides read TGTGCCACCAGCAGCCAGGCGACCGGGGAGCTGTTTTTT.